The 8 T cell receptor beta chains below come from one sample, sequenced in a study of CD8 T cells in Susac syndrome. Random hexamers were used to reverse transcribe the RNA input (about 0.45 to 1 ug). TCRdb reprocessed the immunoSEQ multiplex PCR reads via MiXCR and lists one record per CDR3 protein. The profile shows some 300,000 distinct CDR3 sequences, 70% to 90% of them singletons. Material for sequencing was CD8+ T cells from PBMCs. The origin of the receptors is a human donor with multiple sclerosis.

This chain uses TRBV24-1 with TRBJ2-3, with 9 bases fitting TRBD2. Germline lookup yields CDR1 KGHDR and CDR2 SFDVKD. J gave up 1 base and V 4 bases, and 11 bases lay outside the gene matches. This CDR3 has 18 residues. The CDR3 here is CATSDADLAGYGTDTQYF. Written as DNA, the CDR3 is TGTGCCACCAGTGACGCGGATCTAGCGGGGTACGGCACAGATACGCAGTATTTT.

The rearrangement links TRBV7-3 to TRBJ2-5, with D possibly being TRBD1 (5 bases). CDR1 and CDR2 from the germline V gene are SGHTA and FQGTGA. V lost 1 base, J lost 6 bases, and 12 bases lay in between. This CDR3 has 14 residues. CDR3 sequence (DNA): TGTGCCAGCAGCTTAATAGGGGATCATAAGACCCAGTACTTC. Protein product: CASSLIGDHKTQYF. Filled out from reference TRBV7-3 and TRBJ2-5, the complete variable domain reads GAGVSQTPSNKVTEKGKYVELRCDPISGHTALYWYRQSLGQGPEFLIYFQGTGAADDSGLPNDRFFAVRPEGSVSTLKIQRTERGDSAVYLCASSLIGDHKTQYFGPGTRLLVL.

Here the CDR3 reads CASSPLRVAGELFF. The CDR3 DNA reads as TGTGCCAGCAGCCCTCTTCGTGTTGCCGGGGAGCTGTTTTTT. This rearrangement joins TRBV6-5 to TRBJ2-2; no definite D call. The CDR3 is 14 amino acids. The V end was cut by 6 bases, the J end by 6 bases, with 14 bases between. Germline V gives CDR1 MNHEY, CDR2 SVGAGI.

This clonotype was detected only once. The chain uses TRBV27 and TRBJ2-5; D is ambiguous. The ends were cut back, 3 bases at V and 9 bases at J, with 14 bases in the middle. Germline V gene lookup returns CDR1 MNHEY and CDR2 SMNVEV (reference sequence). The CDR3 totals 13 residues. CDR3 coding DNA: TGTGCCAGCAGTTTCTCACCCTCAAAGGCCCAGTACTTC. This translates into CASSFSPSKAQYF.

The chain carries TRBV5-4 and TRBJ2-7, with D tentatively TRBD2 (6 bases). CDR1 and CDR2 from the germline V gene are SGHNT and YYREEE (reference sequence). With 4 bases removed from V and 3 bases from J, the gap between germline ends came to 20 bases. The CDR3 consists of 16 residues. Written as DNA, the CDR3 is TGTGCCAGCAGCCAAAGCCGGGACTTTCCAAGCTACGAGCAGTACTTC. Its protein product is CASSQSRDFPSYEQYF.

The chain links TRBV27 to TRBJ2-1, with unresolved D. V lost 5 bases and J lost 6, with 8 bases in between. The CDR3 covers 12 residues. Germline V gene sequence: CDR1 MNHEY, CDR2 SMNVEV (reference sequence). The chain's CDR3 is CASSDTPNEQFF. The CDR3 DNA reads TGTGCCAGCAGTGACACCCCCAATGAGCAGTTCTTC.

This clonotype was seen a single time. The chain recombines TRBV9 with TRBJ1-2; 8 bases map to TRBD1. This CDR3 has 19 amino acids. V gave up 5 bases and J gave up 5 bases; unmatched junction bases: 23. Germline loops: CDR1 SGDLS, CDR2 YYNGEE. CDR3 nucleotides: TGTGCCAGCAGTGCTGAGGTCGGGGACAGGCTATCCCTCGTTTATGGCTACACCTTC. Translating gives CASSAEVGDRLSLVYGYTF.

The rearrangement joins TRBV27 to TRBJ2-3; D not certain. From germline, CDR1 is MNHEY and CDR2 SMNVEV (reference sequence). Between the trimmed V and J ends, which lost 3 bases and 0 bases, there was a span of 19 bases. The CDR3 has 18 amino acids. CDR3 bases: TGTGCCAGCAGTTTGCGATTGGGGATTCGATCTAGCACAGATACGCAGTATTTT. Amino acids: CASSLRLGIRSSTDTQYF.